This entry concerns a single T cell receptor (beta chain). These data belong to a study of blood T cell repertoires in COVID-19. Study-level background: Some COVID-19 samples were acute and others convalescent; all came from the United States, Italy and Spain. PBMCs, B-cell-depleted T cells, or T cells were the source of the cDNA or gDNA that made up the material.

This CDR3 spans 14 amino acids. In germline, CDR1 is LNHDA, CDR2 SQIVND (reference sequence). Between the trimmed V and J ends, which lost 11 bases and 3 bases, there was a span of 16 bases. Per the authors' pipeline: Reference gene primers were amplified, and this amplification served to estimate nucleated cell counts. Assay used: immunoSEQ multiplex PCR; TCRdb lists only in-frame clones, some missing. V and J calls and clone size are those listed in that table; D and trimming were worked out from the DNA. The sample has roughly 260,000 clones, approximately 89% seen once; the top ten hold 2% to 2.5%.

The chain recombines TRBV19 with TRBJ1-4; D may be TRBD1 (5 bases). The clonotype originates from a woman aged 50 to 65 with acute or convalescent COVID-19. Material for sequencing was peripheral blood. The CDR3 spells CAASPGGPNEKLFF. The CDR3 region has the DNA TGTGCCGCCTCCCCGGGGGGACCTAATGAAAAACTGTTTTTT.